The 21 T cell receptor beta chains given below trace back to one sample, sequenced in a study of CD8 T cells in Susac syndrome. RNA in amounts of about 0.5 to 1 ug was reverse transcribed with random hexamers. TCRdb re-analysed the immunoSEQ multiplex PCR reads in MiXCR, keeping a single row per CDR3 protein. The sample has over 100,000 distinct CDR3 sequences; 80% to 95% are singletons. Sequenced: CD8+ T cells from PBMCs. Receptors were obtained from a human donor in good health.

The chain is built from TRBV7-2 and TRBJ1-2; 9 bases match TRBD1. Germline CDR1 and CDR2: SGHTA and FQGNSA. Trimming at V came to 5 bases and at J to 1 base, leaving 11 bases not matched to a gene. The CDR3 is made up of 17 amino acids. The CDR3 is CASSTRDRAYLNYGYTF. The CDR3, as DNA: TGTGCCAGCAGCACCCGGGACAGGGCCTATCTTAACTATGGCTACACCTTC.

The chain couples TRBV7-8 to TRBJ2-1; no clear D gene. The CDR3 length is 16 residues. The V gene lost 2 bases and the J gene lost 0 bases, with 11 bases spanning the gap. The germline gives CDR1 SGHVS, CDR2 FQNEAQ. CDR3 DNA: TGTGCCAGCAGCTTACTTGCGCTGAGCTCCTACAATGAGCAGTTCTTC. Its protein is CASSLLALSSYNEQFF.

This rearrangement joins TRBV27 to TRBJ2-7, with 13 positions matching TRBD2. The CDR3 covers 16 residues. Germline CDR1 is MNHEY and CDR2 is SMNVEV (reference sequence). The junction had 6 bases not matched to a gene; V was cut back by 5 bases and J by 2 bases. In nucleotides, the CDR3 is TGTGCCAGCAGTGTCGCCGGGACTAGCGGGACCTACGAGCAGTACTTC. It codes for CASSVAGTSGTYEQYF.

In DNA form, the CDR3 reads TGTGCCAGCAGCCTGACTACGGCATTGATAAACATTCAGTACTTC. This encodes CASSLTTALINIQYF. The rearrangement joins TRBV11-2 to TRBJ2-4; TRBD2 is a possible D gene (5 bases). Per germline, CDR1 SGHAT and CDR2 FQNNGV. The ends were cut back, 5 bases at V and 6 bases at J, with 17 bases in the middle. This CDR3 has 15 residues. The full variable domain, rest sourced from reference TRBV11-2 and TRBJ2-4, is EAGVAQSPRYKIIEKRQSVAFWCNPISGHATLYWYQQILGQGPKLLIQFQNNGVVDDSQLPKDRFSAERLKGVDSTLKIQPAKLEDSAVYLCASSLTTALINIQYFGAGTRLSVL.

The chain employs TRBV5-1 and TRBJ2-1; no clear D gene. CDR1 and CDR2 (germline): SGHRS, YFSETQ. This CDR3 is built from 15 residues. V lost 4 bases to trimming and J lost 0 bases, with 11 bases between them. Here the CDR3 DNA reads TGCGCCAGCAGCCAGGTCGGCGGCTCCTACAATGAGCAGTTCTTC. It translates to CASSQVGGSYNEQFF.

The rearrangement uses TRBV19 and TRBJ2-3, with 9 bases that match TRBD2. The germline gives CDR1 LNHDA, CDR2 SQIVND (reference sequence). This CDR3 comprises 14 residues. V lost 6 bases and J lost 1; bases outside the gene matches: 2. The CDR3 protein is CASSRTSGTDTQYF. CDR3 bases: TGTGCCAGTAGCAGGACTAGCGGCACAGATACGCAGTATTTT.

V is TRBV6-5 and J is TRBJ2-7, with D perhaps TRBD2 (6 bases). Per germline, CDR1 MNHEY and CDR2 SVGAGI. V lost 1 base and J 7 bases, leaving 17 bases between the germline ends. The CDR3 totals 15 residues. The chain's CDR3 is CASSYFGGMAGEQYF. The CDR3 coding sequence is TGTGCCAGCAGTTACTTTGGGGGGATGGCGGGTGAGCAGTACTTC.

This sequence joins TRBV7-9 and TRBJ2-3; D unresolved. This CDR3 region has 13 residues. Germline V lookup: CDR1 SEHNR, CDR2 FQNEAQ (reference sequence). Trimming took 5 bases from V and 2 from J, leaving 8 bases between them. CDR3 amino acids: CASSLSSTDTQYF. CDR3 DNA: TGTGCCAGCAGCCTGTCATCCACAGATACGCAGTATTTT.

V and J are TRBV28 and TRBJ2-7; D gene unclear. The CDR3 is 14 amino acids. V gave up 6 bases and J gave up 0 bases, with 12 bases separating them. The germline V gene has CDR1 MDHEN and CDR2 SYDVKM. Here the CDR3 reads CASRLQTLSYEQYF. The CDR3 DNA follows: TGTGCCAGCAGGTTGCAGACACTCTCCTACGAGCAGTACTTC.

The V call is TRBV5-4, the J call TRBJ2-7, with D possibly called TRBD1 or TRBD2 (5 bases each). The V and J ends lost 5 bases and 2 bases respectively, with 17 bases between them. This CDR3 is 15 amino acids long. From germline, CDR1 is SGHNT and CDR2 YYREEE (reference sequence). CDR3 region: CASRTSGTRPYEQYF. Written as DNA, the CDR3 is TGTGCCAGCAGGACTTCCGGGACCCGGCCCTACGAGCAGTACTTC.

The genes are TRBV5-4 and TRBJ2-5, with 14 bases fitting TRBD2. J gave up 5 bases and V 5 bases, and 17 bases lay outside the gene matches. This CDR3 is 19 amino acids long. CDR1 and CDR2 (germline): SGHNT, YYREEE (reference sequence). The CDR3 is CASSQGLAGGGLLLETQYF. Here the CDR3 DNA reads TGTGCCAGCAGTCAAGGACTAGCGGGAGGAGGACTGTTATTGGAGACCCAGTACTTC.

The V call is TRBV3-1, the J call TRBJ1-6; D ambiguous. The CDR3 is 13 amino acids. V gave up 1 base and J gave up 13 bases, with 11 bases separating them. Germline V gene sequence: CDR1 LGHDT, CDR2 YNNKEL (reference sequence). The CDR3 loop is CASSQGPFLPLHF. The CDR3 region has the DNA TGTGCCAGCAGCCAAGGCCCCTTCCTCCCCCTCCACTTT.

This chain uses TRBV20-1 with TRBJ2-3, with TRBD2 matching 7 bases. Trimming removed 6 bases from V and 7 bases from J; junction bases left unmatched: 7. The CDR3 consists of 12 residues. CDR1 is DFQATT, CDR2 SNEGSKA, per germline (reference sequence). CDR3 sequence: CSAGAGSYTQYF. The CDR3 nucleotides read TGCAGTGCCGGAGCGGGATCTTATACGCAGTATTTT.

CDR3 region: CASSPLQLLAKNIQYF. CDR3 DNA sequence: TGTGCCAGCTCACCACTTCAGTTACTAGCCAAAAACATTCAGTACTTC. This chain links TRBV18 with TRBJ2-4; the D is unclear. Trimming stripped 1 base from V and 0 bases from J, with 10 bases between. In germline, CDR1 is KGHSH, CDR2 LQKENI. This CDR3 has 16 residues.

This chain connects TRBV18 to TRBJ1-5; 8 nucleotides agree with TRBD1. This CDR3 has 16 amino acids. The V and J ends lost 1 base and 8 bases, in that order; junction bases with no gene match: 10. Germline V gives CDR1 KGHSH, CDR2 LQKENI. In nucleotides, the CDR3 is TGTGCCAGCTCACCACGGGACAGGTCGGTGGTTGAGCCCCAGCATTTT. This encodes CASSPRDRSVVEPQHF.

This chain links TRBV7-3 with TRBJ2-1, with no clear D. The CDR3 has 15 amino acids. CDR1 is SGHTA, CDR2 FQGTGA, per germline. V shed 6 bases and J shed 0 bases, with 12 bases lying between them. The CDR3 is CASSLDISSYNEQFF. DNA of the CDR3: TGTGCCAGCAGTCTTGACATAAGCTCCTACAATGAGCAGTTCTTC. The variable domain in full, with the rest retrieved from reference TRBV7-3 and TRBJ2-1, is GAGVSQTPSNKVTEKGKYVELRCDPISGHTALYWYRQSLGQGPEFLIYFQGTGAADDSGLPNDRFFAVRPEGSVSTLKIQRTERGDSAVYLCASSLDISSYNEQFFGPGTRLTVL.

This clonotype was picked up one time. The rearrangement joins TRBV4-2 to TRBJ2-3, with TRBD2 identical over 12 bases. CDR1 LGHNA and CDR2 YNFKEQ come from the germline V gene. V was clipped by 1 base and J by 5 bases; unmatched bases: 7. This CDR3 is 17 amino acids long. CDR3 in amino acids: CASSQALAGGPGDTQYF. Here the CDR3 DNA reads TGTGCCAGCAGCCAAGCTCTAGCGGGAGGGCCGGGAGATACGCAGTATTTT.

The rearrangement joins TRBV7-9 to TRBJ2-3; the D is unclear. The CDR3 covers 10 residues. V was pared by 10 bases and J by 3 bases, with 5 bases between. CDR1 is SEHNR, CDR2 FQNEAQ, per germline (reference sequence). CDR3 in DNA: TGTGCCATCCTAACAGATACGCAGTATTTT. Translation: CAILTDTQYF. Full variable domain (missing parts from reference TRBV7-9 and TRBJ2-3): DTGVSQNPRHKITKRGQNVTFRCDPISEHNRLYWYRQTLGQGPEFLTYFQNEAQLEKSRLLSDRFSAERPKGSFSTLEIQRTEQGDSAMYLCAILTDTQYFGPGTRLTVL.

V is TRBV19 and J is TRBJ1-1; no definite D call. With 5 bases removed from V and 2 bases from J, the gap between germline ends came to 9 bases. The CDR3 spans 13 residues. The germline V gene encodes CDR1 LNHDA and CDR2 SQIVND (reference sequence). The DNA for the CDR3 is TGTGCCAGTAGTGAAGGAACTAACACTGAAGCTTTCTTT. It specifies CASSEGTNTEAFF.

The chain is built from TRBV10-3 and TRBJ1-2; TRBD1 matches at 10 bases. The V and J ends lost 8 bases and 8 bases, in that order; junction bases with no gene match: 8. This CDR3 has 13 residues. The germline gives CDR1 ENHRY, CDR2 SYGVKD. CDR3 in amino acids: CAIGEGQGGGYTF. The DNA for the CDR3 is TGTGCCATCGGAGAAGGACAGGGGGGGGGCTACACCTTC.

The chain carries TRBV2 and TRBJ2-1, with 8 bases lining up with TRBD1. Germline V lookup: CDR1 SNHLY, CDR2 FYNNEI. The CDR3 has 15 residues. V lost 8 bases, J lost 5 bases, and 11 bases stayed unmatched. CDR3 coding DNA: TGTGCCAGCGACCGGACAGGGACATTCGACAATGAGCAGTTCTTC. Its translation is CASDRTGTFDNEQFF.